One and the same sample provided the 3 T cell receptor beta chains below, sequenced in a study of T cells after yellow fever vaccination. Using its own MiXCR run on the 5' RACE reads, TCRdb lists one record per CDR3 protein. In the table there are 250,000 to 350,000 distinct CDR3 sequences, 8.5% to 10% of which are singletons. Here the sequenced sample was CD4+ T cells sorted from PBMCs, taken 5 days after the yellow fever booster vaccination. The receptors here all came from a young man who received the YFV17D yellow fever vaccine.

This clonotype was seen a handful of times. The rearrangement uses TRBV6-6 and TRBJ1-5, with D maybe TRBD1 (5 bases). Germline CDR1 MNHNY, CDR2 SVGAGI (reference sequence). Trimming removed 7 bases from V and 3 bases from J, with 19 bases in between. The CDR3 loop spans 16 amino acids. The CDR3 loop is CASTKGVTVSNQPQHF. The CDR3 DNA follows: TGTGCCAGCACCAAAGGGGTGACGGTATCCAATCAGCCCCAGCATTTT.

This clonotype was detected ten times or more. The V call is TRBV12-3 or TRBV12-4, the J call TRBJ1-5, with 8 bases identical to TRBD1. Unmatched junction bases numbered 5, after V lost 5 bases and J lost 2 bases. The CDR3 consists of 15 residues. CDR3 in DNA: TGTGCCAGCAGTCCAGGGGGCGGCGGCAATCAGCCCCAGCATTTT. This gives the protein CASSPGGGGNQPQHF.

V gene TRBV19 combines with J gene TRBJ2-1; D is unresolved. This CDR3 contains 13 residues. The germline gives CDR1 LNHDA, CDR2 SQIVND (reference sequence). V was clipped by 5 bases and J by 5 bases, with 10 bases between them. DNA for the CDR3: TGTGCCAGTAGTGAACCCCGGGACAATGAGCAGTTCTTC. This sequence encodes CASSEPRDNEQFF.